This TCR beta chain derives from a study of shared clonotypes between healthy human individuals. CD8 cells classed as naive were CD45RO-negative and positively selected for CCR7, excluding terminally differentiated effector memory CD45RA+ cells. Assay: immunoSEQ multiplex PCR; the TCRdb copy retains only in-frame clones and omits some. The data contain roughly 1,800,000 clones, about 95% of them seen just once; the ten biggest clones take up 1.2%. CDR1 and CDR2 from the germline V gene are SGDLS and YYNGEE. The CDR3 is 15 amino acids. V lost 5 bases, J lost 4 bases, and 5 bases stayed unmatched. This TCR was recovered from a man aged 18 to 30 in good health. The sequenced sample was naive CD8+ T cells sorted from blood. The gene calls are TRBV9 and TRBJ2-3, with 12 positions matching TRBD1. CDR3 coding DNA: TGTGCCAGCAGGGGACAGGGGGCGAGCCCAGATACGCAGTATTTT. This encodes CASRGQGASPDTQYF.